A single sample gave rise to the 21 T cell receptor beta chains below, sequenced in a study of blood T cells in healthy people across ages. For the second PCR, which ran for about 6 to 11 cycles, a sample-barcoded 5' primer and a J-beta primer mix were used. TCRdb independently ran MiXCR on the 5' RACE reads; one entry per CDR3 protein. The sample consists of some 890,000 distinct CDR3 sequences, about 28% of them appearing once. These same data were also listed under a study on T cells of mothers and their children.

Sequencing was carried out using blood. The receptors come from a woman in her forties in good health.

Only a few counts were recorded for this clonotype. Compared with germline, one end of the junction differs, possibly owing to a read error. V gene TRBV5-5 combines with J gene TRBJ2-1, with 8 nucleotides matching TRBD1. The CDR3 contains 14 residues. Germline CDR1 SGHKS, CDR2 YYEKEE (reference sequence). CDR3 in DNA: TGTGCCGGCAGGTTGGTGGGACAGGCCAATGAGCAGTTCTTC. This codes for CAGRLVGQANEQFF. Filled out from reference TRBV5-5 and TRBJ2-1, the complete variable domain reads DAGVTQSPTHLIKTRGQQVTLRCSPISGHKSVSWYQQVLGQGPQFIFQYYEKEERGRGNFPDRFSARQFPNYSSELNVNALLLGDSALYLCAGRLVGQANEQFFGPGTRLTVL.

The table lists this clonotype with many counts. The chain joins TRBV28 to TRBJ2-3; 8 bases are shared with TRBD2. This CDR3 comprises 15 residues. Germline CDR1 reads MDHEN; CDR2 reads SYDVKM. Unmatched junction bases numbered 8, after V lost 6 bases and J lost 3 bases. The chain's CDR3 is CASSLGRGETDTQYF. CDR3 DNA sequence: TGTGCCAGCAGCCTGGGGCGGGGGGAGACAGATACGCAGTATTTT.

This clonotype was seen repeatedly, ten times or more. The chain employs TRBV20-1 and TRBJ1-6; 8 bases fit TRBD1. This CDR3 has 17 amino acids. Losses at the gene ends were 1 base for V and 7 bases for J; bases not matched to a gene: 12. CDR1 is DFQATT, CDR2 SNEGSKA, per germline (reference sequence). The CDR3 loop is CSARAPRGQAANSPLHF. DNA for the CDR3: TGCAGTGCTAGAGCTCCCAGGGGGCAAGCGGCAAATTCACCCCTCCACTTT.

This chain joins TRBV3-1 and TRBJ1-5; 10 nucleotides match TRBD1. After removal of 5 bases from V and 6 bases from J, the junction contained 4 bases not matched to a gene. CDR1 and CDR2 from the germline V gene are LGHDT and YNNKEL (reference sequence). CDR3 size: 14 residues. The CDR3 reads CASSETGGTQPQHF. As DNA, the CDR3 is TGTGCCAGCAGCGAGACAGGGGGCACTCAGCCCCAGCATTTT.

This clonotype was found a few times. The gene calls are TRBV7-2 and TRBJ2-3; a possible D gene is TRBD1 (6 bases). The germline gives CDR1 SGHTA, CDR2 FQGNSA. Trimming took off 5 bases at V and 2 bases at J, with 14 bases between the two ends. The CDR3 is 15 amino acids. In nucleotides, the CDR3 is TGTGCCAGCAGCCTACGAGGACAGACCACAGATACGCAGTATTTT. It translates to CASSLRGQTTDTQYF.

The V call is TRBV2, the J call TRBJ2-7, with D possibly TRBD2 on 6 matching bases. This CDR3 spans 13 amino acids. The V end was cut by 11 bases, the J end by 3 bases, with 17 bases between. Germline V gene lookup returns CDR1 SNHLY and CDR2 FYNNEI. Here the CDR3 DNA reads TGTGCCGGCATGGAGGGCCTGGTCTACGAGCAGTACTTC. Amino acid sequence: CAGMEGLVYEQYF.

This rearrangement joins TRBV6-5 to TRBJ2-7; 10 positions agree with TRBD1. The CDR3 covers 14 residues. J was trimmed by 6 bases and V by 2 bases; bases with no gene match: 4. Germline V lookup: CDR1 MNHEY, CDR2 SVGAGI. The CDR3 here is CASSYDRDRGEQYF. The CDR3, as DNA: TGTGCCAGCAGTTACGATAGGGACAGGGGCGAGCAGTACTTC.

This sequence joins TRBV5-6 and TRBJ2-7; D remains unclear. Germline V CDR1 and CDR2: SGHDT, YYEEEE. The CDR3 consists of 12 residues. The ends were cut back, 2 bases at V and 6 bases at J, with 9 bases in the middle. The CDR3 nucleotides are TGTGCCAGCAGCTTAGACGCGCGCGAGCAGTACTTC. This encodes CASSLDAREQYF.

J is TRBJ2-3 and V is TRBV7-9, with TRBD2 identical over 7 bases. Germline V gene lookup returns CDR1 SEHNR and CDR2 FQNEAQ (reference sequence). The CDR3 runs 16 residues. J gave up 4 bases and V 5 bases, and 12 bases lay outside the gene matches. The CDR3 loop reads CASSPTGGGDADTQYF. The CDR3 DNA reads as TGTGCCAGCAGCCCCACGGGCGGGGGTGACGCAGATACGCAGTATTTT.

The table lists this clonotype with many counts. The J gene is TRBJ2-7, the V gene TRBV20-1; 8 nucleotides align to TRBD2. V lost 6 bases and J lost 1; bases outside the gene matches: 8. The CDR3 extends over 14 amino acids. The germline gives CDR1 DFQATT, CDR2 SNEGSKA (reference sequence). CDR3 in amino acids: CSAPGTRGSYEQYF. CDR3 sequence (DNA): TGCAGTGCCCCCGGGACTAGGGGTTCCTACGAGCAGTACTTC.

Comments on this clonotype: A much larger clone sits a single nucleotide away, making a read error possible. The rearrangement uses TRBV10-3 and TRBJ2-7; D uncertain. The V end was cut by 2 bases, the J end by 6 bases, with 5 bases between. CDR1 and CDR2 (germline): ENHRY, SYGVKD. This CDR3 has 11 amino acids. The CDR3 protein is CAISEGSEQYF. The CDR3 DNA reads as TGTGCCATCAGTGAGGGTAGCGAGCAGTACTTC.

This clonotype was seen a handful of times. The chain joins TRBV30 to TRBJ1-4, with D perhaps TRBD1 (5 bases). Trimming took off 0 bases at V and 8 bases at J, with 19 bases between the two ends. The CDR3 extends over 16 amino acids. The germline gives CDR1 GTSNPN, CDR2 SVGIG (reference sequence). This CDR3 is CAWSVGSGPLGEKLFF. The CDR3 coding sequence is TGTGCCTGGAGTGTGGGTTCGGGGCCACTGGGAGAAAAACTGTTTTTT.

This clonotype was seen a few times. CDR3 DNA: TGTGCCACTCGAAGCTCGCAAGGGGGTTCACCCCTCCACTTT. It codes for CATRSSQGGSPLHF. This chain links TRBV15 with TRBJ1-6, with D possibly TRBD1 on 6 matching bases. Trimming stripped 9 bases from V and 9 bases from J, with 18 bases between. The V gene's germline CDR1 is LNHNV and CDR2 YYDKDF (reference sequence). The CDR3 is 14 residues long.

The chain uses TRBV28 and TRBJ2-7; D may be TRBD1 or TRBD2 (5 bases each). Trimming shortened V by 10 bases and J by 6 bases, and 16 bases separated the two germline ends. The CDR3 runs to 12 residues. CDR1 is MDHEN, CDR2 SYDVKM, per germline. The CDR3 spells CAIGAPVGEQYF. CDR3 in DNA: TGTGCCATCGGGGCTCCGGTGGGCGAGCAGTACTTC.

This clonotype has more than one count but fewer than ten. V is TRBV9 and J is TRBJ2-7; possibly TRBD1 or TRBD2 for D (9 bases each). V lost 3 bases and J lost 3, with 19 bases in between. The CDR3 sequence is 16 residues long. The germline gives CDR1 SGDLS, CDR2 YYNGEE. CDR3 region: CASSAAGGTGIYEQYF. The CDR3, as DNA: TGTGCCAGCAGCGCCGCGGGAGGGACAGGGATCTACGAGCAGTACTTC.

The J gene is TRBJ2-5, the V gene TRBV5-1; 7 nucleotides line up with TRBD1. This CDR3 is built from 12 residues. V gave up 4 bases and J gave up 11 bases; unmatched junction bases: 8. The V gene's germline CDR1 is SGHRS and CDR2 YFSETQ. The CDR3 spells CASSGQAYGQYF. Written as DNA, the CDR3 is TGCGCCAGCAGCGGACAGGCCTACGGGCAGTACTTC.

This clonotype was seen many times. This sequence joins TRBV12-3 or TRBV12-4 and TRBJ2-6; tentative D call: TRBD2 (6 bases). This CDR3 comprises 15 residues. Trimming removed 6 bases at V and 2 bases at J, with 11 bases between. In DNA form, the CDR3 reads TGTGCCAGCAGCCGCCCGGGGGCTGGGGCCAACGTCCTGACTTTC. Amino acid sequence: CASSRPGAGANVLTF.

This chain connects TRBV6-2 or TRBV6-3 to TRBJ1-1, with D tentatively TRBD1 (6 bases). The V gene lost 7 bases and the J gene lost 4 bases, with 13 bases spanning the gap. CDR1 and CDR2 from the germline V gene are MNHEY and SVGEGT. This CDR3 comprises 13 residues. The CDR3 bases are TGTGCCAGCACCACCGCAGGGGCCACTGAAGCTTTCTTT. Its translation is CASTTAGATEAFF.

Notes on this clonotype: Relative to the germline gene, one junction end is altered; a read error may explain this. The V call is TRBV28, the J call TRBJ1-2, with no clear D. This CDR3 comprises 12 residues. Germline CDR1 MDHEN, CDR2 SYDVKM. The chain's CDR3 is CTSSRTAYGYTF. In DNA form, the CDR3 reads TGTACCAGCAGTCGAACAGCTTATGGCTACACCTTC.

The chain carries TRBV6-7 and TRBJ1-1; 7 positions agree with TRBD1. TRBV6-7 is known as an ORF, though its function is uncertain. With 4 bases clipped from V and 1 base from J, the junction kept 15 bases outside the gene matches. This CDR3 is 18 amino acids long. Here the CDR3 reads CASSSRQGAGLTNTEAFF. In DNA form, the CDR3 reads TGTGCCAGCAGTTCCAGACAGGGTGCGGGCTTAACGAACACTGAAGCTTTCTTT.

V usage is TRBV4-1 and J usage is TRBJ2-1; D perhaps matches TRBD1 (5 bases). Germline-derived CDR1 and CDR2 are MGHRA and YSYEKL. The CDR3 is 14 residues long. V was cut by 0 bases and J by 4 bases, with 7 bases left in between. The CDR3 sequence: CASSQENRYNEQFF. In DNA form, the CDR3 reads TGCGCCAGCAGCCAAGAAAACAGGTACAATGAGCAGTTCTTC.